This paragraph covers one T cell receptor (beta chain) sequence. The Seattle patients, enrolled during active infection, were followed longitudinally. The length of the CDR3 is 15 residues. The V end was cut by 0 bases, the J end by 1 base, with 10 bases between. The V gene's germline CDR1 is SGHNT and CDR2 YYREEE (reference sequence). These data originate in a study of blood T cell repertoires in COVID-19. About the study: The origin of the acute and convalescent COVID-19 samples was the United States, Italy and Spain.

Using immunoSEQ multiplex PCR, the repertoire was profiled, and TCRdb retains in-frame clones only, with some absent. The sample lists fewer than 300,000 clones, roughly 84% occurring once. This TCR came from a human donor with COVID-19, enrolled during active disease. The donor label of this sample is uncertain. Sequencing was done on a sample of peripheral blood. J is TRBJ2-5 and V is TRBV5-4; D is unresolved. The CDR3 spells CASSLDPAAQETQYF. As DNA, the CDR3 is TGTGCCAGCAGCTTGGACCCTGCGGCCCAAGAGACCCAGTACTTC.